These T cell receptor beta chains were read from a single sample in a study of cytomegalovirus exposure and HLA in healthy donors. Sequencing was performed with immunoSEQ multiplex PCR; in TCRdb, only in-frame clones are kept and a portion is missing. The sample lists some 150,000 clones; about 71% were seen once. The sample taken for sequencing was PBMCs. The receptors were sampled from a woman aged 25 to 39 in good health and CMV-seronegative. The CDR3 runs from the conserved cysteine through the conserved F or W. D genes are given only for firm matches. A row's size may be missing; if present it is once, few, many or a size class.

d_gene	v_gene	abundance	j_gene	CDR3nt	CDR3aa
TRBD2	TRBV10-3	.	TRBJ2-2	TGTGCCATGACCGGGACTAGCGGGAGGAACACCGGGGAGCTGTTTTTT	CAMTGTSGRNTGELFF
.	TRBV10-3	.	TRBJ2-7	TGTGCCATCAGTGAGTCCCGGGTCGAGCAGTACTTC	CAISESRVEQYF
TRBD1	TRBV18	.	TRBJ2-1	TGTGCCAGTTACCGGGACAGGTCCCCGGTTCAGCAGTTCTTC	CASYRDRSPVQQFF
TRBD1	TRBV10-3	.	TRBJ2-7	TGTGCCATCAGCGCCCCGAGACAGGGCTCCAACGAGCAGTACTTC	CAISAPRQGSNEQYF
.	TRBV4-3	.	TRBJ1-1	TGCGCCAGCAGCCAAGGGGGCGAGGACACTGAAGCTTTCTTT	CASSQGGEDTEAFF
.	TRBV7-9	.	TRBJ2-7	TGTTCCAGCAGCTTAGGAGCGAACGAGCAGTACTTC	CSSSLGANEQYF
TRBD2	TRBV14	.	TRBJ2-1	TGTGCCAGCAGCCAAGAGACAGCGGGGGTAATGGGTAATGAGCAGTTCTTC	CASSQETAGVMGNEQFF
.	TRBV4-1	few	TRBJ1-2	TGCGCCAGCAGCCATTATAACTATGGCTACACCTTC	CASSHYNYGYTF
.	TRBV11-2	once	TRBJ1-6	TGTGCCAGCAGCTTCCAGTATAATTCACCCCTCCACTTT	CASSFQYNSPLHF
.	TRBV20-1	.	TRBJ1-1	TGCAGTGCTACTATCACTGAAGCTTTCTTT	CSATITEAFF
TRBD1	TRBV6-1	.	TRBJ1-2	TGTGCCAGCAGTGAATTTCCGGCAGGGGGTAATGGCTACACCTTC	CASSEFPAGGNGYTF
TRBD1	TRBV6-1	.	TRBJ2-1	TGTGCCAGTCCGGGACAGGGGGTCGATGAGCAGTTCTTC	CASPGQGVDEQFF
.	TRBV29-1	.	TRBJ1-2	TGCAGCGTGGTAGGGAGCTATGGCTACACCTTC	CSVVGSYGYTF
.	TRBV4-3	.	TRBJ2-7	TGCGCCAGCAGCCAAGAGATGGGCGACGAGCAGTACTTC	CASSQEMGDEQYF
TRBD1	TRBV4-1	.	TRBJ1-1	TGCGCCAGCAGCCCTGGACAGGTCAGAGATGCTTTCTTT	CASSPGQVRDAFF
.	TRBV6-5	few	TRBJ1-5	TGTGCCAGCAGTTACTCACAGGGAGGCAATCAGCCCCAGCATTTT	CASSYSQGGNQPQHF
.	TRBV30	.	TRBJ1-6	TGTGCCTGGAGGGGCAGGGGAAGAGGGTCACCCCTCCACTTT	CAWRGRGRGSPLHF
.	TRBV6-5	.	TRBJ1-1	TGTGCCAGCACCCCGGGGAGGGCAAACACTGAAGCTTTCTTT	CASTPGRANTEAFF
TRBD2	TRBV28	.	TRBJ2-7	TGTGCCAGCAGTACGACTAGCGTAGTCTACGAGCAGTACTTC	CASSTTSVVYEQYF
.	TRBV7-9	.	TRBJ1-6	TGTTCCAGCAGCCTTACCGGTTCACCCCTCCACTTT	CSSSLTGSPLHF
.	TRBV21-1	once	TRBJ2-7	TGTGCCAGCGAACGGTGCAGGAGGGCCCTCTCCTACGAGCAGTACTTC	CASERCRRALSYEQYF
.	TRBV6-1	.	TRBJ2-2	TGTGCCAGCAGTGAAGTGGGCAAATCGAACACCGGGGAGCTGTTTTTT	CASSEVGKSNTGELFF
TRBD2	TRBV4-3	.	TRBJ2-2	TGCGCCAGCAGCTTCCGACTAGCGGGAGCTCGAATCGGGGAGCTGTTTTTT	CASSFRLAGARIGELFF
.	TRBV19	.	TRBJ1-1	TGTGCCAGTAGTATAACAGGGTTTGACACTGAAGCTTTCTTT	CASSITGFDTEAFF
.	TRBV29-1	.	TRBJ2-3	TGCAGCGCTGTGAGAGGACTCGGCACAGATACGCAGTATTTT	CSAVRGLGTDTQYF
.	TRBV4-3	once	TRBJ1-1	TGCGCCAGCAGCCAAGGAGTCAGGGAACACGGCACTGAAGCTTTCTTT	CASSQGVREHGTEAFF
.	TRBV25-1	.	TRBJ1-4	TGTGCCAGCAGTGCCCGTGGAGGGAGGAATGAAAAACTGTTTTTT	CASSARGGRNEKLFF
TRBD2	TRBV28	.	TRBJ2-4	TGTGCCAGCAGTACCCCCGGGGGGGCTGTCAAAAACATTCAGTACTTC	CASSTPGGAVKNIQYF
TRBD2	TRBV4-1	.	TRBJ2-3	TGCGCCAGCAGCTCAACCGGGACTAGCGGAACTGGGGGGCAGTATTTT	CASSSTGTSGTGGQYF
TRBD1	TRBV4-2	few	TRBJ1-1	TGTGCCAGCAGCCAGTCATTGACAGGGTCGGTTGAAGCTTTCTTT	CASSQSLTGSVEAFF
.	TRBV2	.	TRBJ1-2	TGTGCCAGCAGCCTCCAGGGAAGTGATGGCTACACCTTC	CASSLQGSDGYTF